The 19 T cell receptor beta chains listed next were all sequenced from one sample in a study of cytotoxic CD8 clonotypes in ibrutinib-treated CLL. This table comes from immunoSEQ multiplex PCR, and its TCRdb copy is limited to in-frame clones, with some not included. The table records about 63,000 clones, approximately 71% of them present only once. The sequencing here drew on PBMCs, taken after 12 months of ibrutinib treatment. Source of these receptors: a human donor with chronic lymphocytic leukemia.

V gene TRBV18 combines with J gene TRBJ2-3, with TRBD1 matching 8 bases. Per the germline V gene, CDR1 is KGHSH and CDR2 is LQKENI. There are 14 residues in the CDR3. The V gene end was trimmed by 0 bases and the J gene end by 5 bases; junction bases not matched to a gene: 1. The CDR3 spells CASSPPTGGDTQYF. The CDR3 region has the DNA TGTGCCAGCTCACCACCCACAGGGGGAGATACGCAGTATTTT. Based on the CDR3 plus reference TRBV18 and TRBJ2-3, the full variable domain is NAGVMQNPRHLVRRRGQEARLRCSPMKGHSHVYWYRQLPEEGLKFMVYLQKENIIDESGMPKERFSAEFPKEGPSILRIQQVVRGDSAAYFCASSPPTGGDTQYFGPGTRLTVL.

A single count supports this clone. This sequence joins TRBV11-2 and TRBJ2-7; no clear D. CDR1 is SGHAT, CDR2 FQNNGV, per germline. V was trimmed by 1 base and J by 3 bases, leaving 10 bases between them. This CDR3 contains 14 residues. CDR3 in DNA: TGTGCCAGCAGCTTAGGAGGTAGGAACTACGAGCAGTACTTC. This translates into CASSLGGRNYEQYF.

This clone has more than one count but fewer than ten. The V gene is TRBV9, the J gene TRBJ1-1; 7 nucleotides align to TRBD1. There are 16 residues in the CDR3. V trimming: 0 bases; J trimming: 0 bases; junction bases outside the gene matches: 5. The V gene's germline CDR1 is SGDLS and CDR2 YYNGEE. Here the CDR3 DNA reads TGTGCCAGCAGCGTAGGATCTAGGGGGCTGAACACTGAAGCTTTCTTT. Amino acids: CASSVGSRGLNTEAFF.

The V and J genes are TRBV2 and TRBJ2-4; D perhaps matches TRBD2 (7 bases). V was trimmed by 5 bases and J by 2 bases, leaving 19 bases between them. Germline-derived CDR1 and CDR2 are SNHLY and FYNNEI. The CDR3 runs to 17 residues. CDR3 amino acids: CASSHPHREGPKNIQYF. For the CDR3, the DNA is TGTGCCAGCAGTCACCCACACAGGGAGGGTCCCAAAAACATTCAGTACTTC.

The chain links TRBV27 to TRBJ1-5, with 8 bases identical to TRBD1. Germline V gene data show CDR1 as MNHEY and CDR2 as SMNVEV (reference sequence). This CDR3 has 12 amino acids. The trim removed 6 bases at V and 5 bases at J, leaving 0 bases unmatched. For the CDR3, the DNA is TGTGCCAGCAGGACAGGGGATCAGCCCCAGCATTTT. Protein: CASRTGDQPQHF.

The J gene is TRBJ2-5, the V gene TRBV20-1, with D possibly being TRBD2 (6 bases). Per the germline V gene, CDR1 is DFQATT and CDR2 is SNEGSKA (reference sequence). The CDR3 covers 11 residues. The V and J ends lost 2 bases and 10 bases respectively, with 11 bases between them. This chain's CDR3 is CSARPPGDQYF. For the CDR3, the DNA is TGCAGTGCTAGACCACCGGGGGACCAGTACTTC.

This clone was counted a single time. The rearrangement uses TRBV30 and TRBJ2-7; D perhaps matches TRBD2 (6 bases). The CDR3 totals 12 residues. V lost 5 bases and J 5 bases, leaving 13 bases between the germline ends. CDR1 is GTSNPN, CDR2 SVGIG, per germline (reference sequence). CDR3 amino acids: CAWGGRSHEQYF. The CDR3 DNA sequence: TGTGCCTGGGGAGGGCGGAGTCACGAGCAGTACTTC.

The chain recombines TRBV30 with TRBJ1-2, with 9 bases lining up with TRBD1. The J segment lost 8 bases and the V segment lost 2 bases, leaving 21 bases of the junction unmatched. There are 18 residues in the CDR3. Germline V lookup: CDR1 GTSNPN, CDR2 SVGIG (reference sequence). The CDR3 region is CAWSQDRGAPYPSGGYTF. The CDR3 DNA is TGTGCCTGGAGTCAGGACAGGGGCGCTCCCTACCCTTCGGGGGGCTACACCTTC.

V gene TRBV6-1 combines with J gene TRBJ2-7; possibly TRBD1 or TRBD2 for D (5 bases each). Trimming took off 9 bases at V and 2 bases at J, with 11 bases between the two ends. Germline V gives CDR1 MNHNS, CDR2 SASEGT. This CDR3 contains 12 residues. The chain's CDR3 is CASWDGAYEQYF. For the CDR3, the DNA is TGTGCCAGTTGGGACGGAGCCTACGAGCAGTACTTC.

The chain is built from TRBV2 and TRBJ2-6; D is unclear. V gave up 5 bases and J gave up 9 bases, with 2 bases separating them. The CDR3 has 10 residues. From germline, CDR1 is SNHLY and CDR2 FYNNEI. CDR3 in amino acids: CASSYNVLTF. The DNA of the CDR3 is TGTGCCAGCAGTTACAACGTCCTGACTTTC.

This sequence joins TRBV5-6 and TRBJ1-2; D is possibly TRBD1 (5 bases). V was pared by 0 bases and J by 4 bases, with 13 bases between. Per the germline V gene, CDR1 is SGHDT and CDR2 is YYEEEE. The CDR3 consists of 15 residues. The DNA for the CDR3 is TGTGCCAGCAGCTTGGTAGGGGAAGGCGGCTATGGCTACACCTTC. Protein sequence: CASSLVGEGGYGYTF.

The J gene is TRBJ2-3, the V gene TRBV6-1; a weak D match, TRBD1 (5 bases). With 3 bases removed from V and 0 bases from J, the gap between germline ends came to 19 bases. The germline V gene encodes CDR1 MNHNS and CDR2 SASEGT. This CDR3 has 18 residues. CDR3 nucleotides: TGTGCCAGCAGTGACCCCTCCCGCGACAGATATAGCACAGATACGCAGTATTTT. This sequence encodes CASSDPSRDRYSTDTQYF.

J is TRBJ2-7 and V is TRBV2; 9 bases align to TRBD2. CDR3 size: 17 residues. Trimming removed 8 bases from V and 2 bases from J; junction bases left unmatched: 16. CDR1 and CDR2 (germline): SNHLY, FYNNEI. The CDR3: CASQRGGTSFYPYEQYF. DNA of the CDR3: TGTGCCAGCCAACGCGGAGGGACTAGCTTTTACCCCTACGAGCAGTACTTC.

The chain employs TRBV6-6 and TRBJ2-3; D possibly corresponds to TRBD1 (5 bases). CDR1 is MNHNY, CDR2 SVGAGI, per germline (reference sequence). The CDR3 is 14 residues long. V was clipped by 2 bases and J by 4 bases, with 10 bases between them. This CDR3 reads CASSYPGNADTQYF. The CDR3 region has the DNA TGTGCCAGCAGTTACCCAGGGAACGCAGATACGCAGTATTTT.

This chain links TRBV2 with TRBJ1-4; no definite D call. V was pared by 7 bases and J by 2 bases, with 5 bases between. Germline CDR1 and CDR2: SNHLY and FYNNEI. This CDR3 has 12 amino acids. The CDR3 coding sequence is TGTGCCAGCAAGGTCACTAATGAAAAACTGTTTTTT. Translating it yields CASKVTNEKLFF.

The rearrangement links TRBV6-7 to TRBJ2-1; D is possibly TRBD2 (6 bases). TRBV6-7 falls under the ORF class, with uncertain function. The CDR3 runs to 16 residues. V lost 0 bases to trimming and J lost 1 base, with 10 bases between them. CDR3: CASSYSTGDSYNEQFF. The CDR3 coding sequence is TGTGCCAGCAGTTACTCAACGGGAGATTCCTACAATGAGCAGTTCTTC.

CDR3: CASSLWVTILYNEQFF. CDR3 DNA: TGTGCCAGCAGCTTGTGGGTGACAATCCTCTACAATGAGCAGTTCTTC. The chain joins TRBV5-6 to TRBJ2-1; D not certain. The germline CDR1 and CDR2 sequences are SGHDT and YYEEEE. Trimming removed 1 base from V and 3 bases from J, with 14 bases in between. CDR3 length equals 16 residues.

This clone was seen only a few times. This chain links TRBV7-9 with TRBJ2-7; no definite D call. CDR1 is SEHNR and CDR2 is FQNEAQ in the germline V gene (reference sequence). Trimming took 2 bases from V and 5 from J, leaving 10 bases between them. This CDR3 has 13 amino acids. The CDR3 DNA reads TGTGCCAGCAGCTTATTCCCCACCGACGAGCAGTACTTC. Amino acid sequence: CASSLFPTDEQYF.

The V gene is TRBV15, the J gene TRBJ2-5; D is ambiguous. Germline CDR1 is LNHNV and CDR2 is YYDKDF (reference sequence). The V and J ends lost 1 base and 0 bases respectively, with 6 bases between them. The CDR3 runs 14 residues. The DNA of the CDR3 is TGTGCCACCAGCAGAGCGGGCAACCAAGAGACCCAGTACTTC. It is translated as CATSRAGNQETQYF. Full variable domain (rest looked up from reference TRBV15 and TRBJ2-5): DAMVIQNPRYQVTQFGKPVTLSCSQTLNHNVMYWYQQKSSQAPKLLFHYYDKDFNNEADTPDNFQSRRPNTSFCFLDIRSPGLGDTAMYLCATSRAGNQETQYFGPGTRLLVL.